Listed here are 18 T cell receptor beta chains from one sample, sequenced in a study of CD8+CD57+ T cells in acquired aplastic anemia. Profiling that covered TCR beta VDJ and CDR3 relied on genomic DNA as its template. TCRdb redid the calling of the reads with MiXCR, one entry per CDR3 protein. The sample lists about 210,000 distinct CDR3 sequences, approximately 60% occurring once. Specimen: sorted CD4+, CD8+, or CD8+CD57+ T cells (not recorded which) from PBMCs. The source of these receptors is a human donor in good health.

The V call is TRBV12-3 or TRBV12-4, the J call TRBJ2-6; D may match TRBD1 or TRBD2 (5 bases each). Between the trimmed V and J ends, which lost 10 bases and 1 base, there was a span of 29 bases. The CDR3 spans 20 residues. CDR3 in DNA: TGTGCCACCAAGGGTCGTGTTCCGGGGCCCACACGGTCTGGGGCCAACGTCCTGACTTTC. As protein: CATKGRVPGPTRSGANVLTF.

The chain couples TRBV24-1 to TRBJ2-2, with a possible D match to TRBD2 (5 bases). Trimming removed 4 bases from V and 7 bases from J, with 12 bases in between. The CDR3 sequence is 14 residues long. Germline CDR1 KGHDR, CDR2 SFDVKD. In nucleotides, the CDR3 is TGTGCCACCAGTGAGGCTTCTGGGAGCGGGGAGCTGTTTTTT. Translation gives CATSEASGSGELFF.

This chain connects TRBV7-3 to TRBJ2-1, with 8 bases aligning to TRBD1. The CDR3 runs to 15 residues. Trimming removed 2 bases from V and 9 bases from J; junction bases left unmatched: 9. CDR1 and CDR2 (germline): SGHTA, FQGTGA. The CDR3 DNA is TGTGCCAGCAGCTTAGCCGGGACAGGCTGGGGTGAGCAGTTCTTC. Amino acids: CASSLAGTGWGEQFF.

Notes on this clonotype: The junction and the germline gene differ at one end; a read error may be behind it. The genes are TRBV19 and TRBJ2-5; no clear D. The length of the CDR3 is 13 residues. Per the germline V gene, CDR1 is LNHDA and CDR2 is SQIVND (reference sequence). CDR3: CASSIRRQETQYF. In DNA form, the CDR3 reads TGTGCCAGTAGTATTCGGCGGCAAGAGACCCAATACTTC. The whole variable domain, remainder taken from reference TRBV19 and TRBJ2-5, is DGGITQSPKYLFRKEGQNVTLSCEQNLNHDAMYWYRQDPGQGLRLIYYSQIVNDFQKGDIAEGYSVSREKKESFPLTVTSAQKNPTAFYLCASSIRRQETQYFGPGTRLLVL.

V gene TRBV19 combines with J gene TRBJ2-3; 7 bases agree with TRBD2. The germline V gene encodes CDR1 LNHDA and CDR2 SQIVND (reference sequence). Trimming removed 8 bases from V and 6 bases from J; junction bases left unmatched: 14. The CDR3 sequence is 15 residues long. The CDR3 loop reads CASSFGAGFTDTQYF. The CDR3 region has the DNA TGTGCCAGTTCCTTCGGAGCGGGATTCACTGATACGCAGTATTTT.

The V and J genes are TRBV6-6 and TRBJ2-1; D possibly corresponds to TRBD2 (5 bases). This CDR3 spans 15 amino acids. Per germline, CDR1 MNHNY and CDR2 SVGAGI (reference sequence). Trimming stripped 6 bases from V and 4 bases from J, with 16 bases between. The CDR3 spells CASSPSREQYNEQFF. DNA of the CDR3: TGTGCCAGCAGCCCCTCGAGGGAGCAGTACAATGAGCAGTTCTTC.

CDR3 nucleotide sequence: TGTGCCAGTAGTATGACCCAGAATGAGCAGTTCTTC. Its translation: CASSMTQNEQFF. The V gene is TRBV19, the J gene TRBJ2-1; D ambiguous. Germline CDR1 is LNHDA and CDR2 is SQIVND (reference sequence). The V and J ends lost 3 bases and 7 bases respectively, with 7 bases between them. The CDR3 length is 12 residues.

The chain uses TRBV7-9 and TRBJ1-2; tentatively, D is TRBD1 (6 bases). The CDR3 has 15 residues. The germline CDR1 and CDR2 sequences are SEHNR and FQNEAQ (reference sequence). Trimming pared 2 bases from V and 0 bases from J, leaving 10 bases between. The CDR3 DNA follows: TGTGCCAGCAGCTTACGGGACAACTCTAACTATGGCTACACCTTC. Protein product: CASSLRDNSNYGYTF.

In DNA, the CDR3 is TGCAGTGCTAGAGAGGGCAGGGTGAACACTGAAGCTTTCTTT. It yields the protein CSAREGRVNTEAFF. V and J are TRBV20-1 and TRBJ1-1, with TRBD1 as a possible D gene (5 bases). The germline CDR1 and CDR2 sequences are DFQATT and SNEGSKA (reference sequence). The CDR3 extends over 14 amino acids. Trimming took off 0 bases at V and 0 bases at J, with 8 bases between the two ends.

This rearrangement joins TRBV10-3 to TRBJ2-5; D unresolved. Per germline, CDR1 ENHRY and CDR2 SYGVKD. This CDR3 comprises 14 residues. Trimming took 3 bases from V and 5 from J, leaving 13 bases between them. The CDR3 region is CAISDDRRFETQYF. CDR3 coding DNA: TGTGCCATCAGTGACGATCGTCGCTTTGAGACCCAGTACTTC.

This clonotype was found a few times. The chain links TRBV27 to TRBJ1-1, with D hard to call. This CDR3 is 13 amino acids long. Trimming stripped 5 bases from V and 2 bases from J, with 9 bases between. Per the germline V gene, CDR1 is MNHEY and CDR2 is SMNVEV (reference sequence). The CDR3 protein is CASSAIYNTEAFF. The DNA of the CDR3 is TGTGCCAGCAGTGCCATCTATAACACTGAAGCTTTCTTT.

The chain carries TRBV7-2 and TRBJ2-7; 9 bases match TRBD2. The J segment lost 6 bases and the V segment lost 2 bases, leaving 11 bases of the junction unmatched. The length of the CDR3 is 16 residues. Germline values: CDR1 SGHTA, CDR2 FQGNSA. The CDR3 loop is CASSLSGRAGGSEQYF. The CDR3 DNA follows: TGTGCCAGCAGCTTAAGTGGTAGGGCGGGAGGGAGCGAGCAGTACTTC.

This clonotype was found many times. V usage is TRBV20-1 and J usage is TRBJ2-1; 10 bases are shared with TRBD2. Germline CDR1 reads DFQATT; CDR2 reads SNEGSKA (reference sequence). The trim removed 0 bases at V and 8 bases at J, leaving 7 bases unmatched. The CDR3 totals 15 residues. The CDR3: CSARDRASGSDEQFF. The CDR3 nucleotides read TGCAGTGCTAGAGATCGGGCTAGCGGGAGCGATGAGCAGTTCTTC.

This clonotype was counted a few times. CDR3 nucleotide sequence: TGCAGTGTTCAGACAGGGCTCTCCTACGAGCAGTACTTC. Protein product: CSVQTGLSYEQYF. The rearrangement links TRBV20-1 to TRBJ2-7, with TRBD1 matching 7 bases. CDR1 and CDR2 from the germline V gene are DFQATT and SNEGSKA (reference sequence). V dropped 7 bases and J dropped 0; count of bases not matched to a gene: 6. CDR3 length equals 13 residues.

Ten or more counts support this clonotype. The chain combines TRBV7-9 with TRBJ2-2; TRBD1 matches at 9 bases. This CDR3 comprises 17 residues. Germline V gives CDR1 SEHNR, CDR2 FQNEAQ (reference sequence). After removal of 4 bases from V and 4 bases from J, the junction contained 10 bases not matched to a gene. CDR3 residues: CASSWDREKLITGELFF. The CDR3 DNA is TGTGCCAGCAGCTGGGACAGGGAGAAACTGATCACCGGGGAGCTGTTTTTT. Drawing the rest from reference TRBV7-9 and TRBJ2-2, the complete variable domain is DTGVSQNPRHKITKRGQNVTFRCDPISEHNRLYWYRQTLGQGPEFLTYFQNEAQLEKSRLLSDRFSAERPKGSFSTLEIQRTEQGDSAMYLCASSWDREKLITGELFFGEGSRLTVL.

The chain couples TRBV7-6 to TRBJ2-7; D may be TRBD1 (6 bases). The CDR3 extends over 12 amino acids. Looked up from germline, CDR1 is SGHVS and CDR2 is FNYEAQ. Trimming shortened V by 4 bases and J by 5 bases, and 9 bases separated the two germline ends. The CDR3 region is CASSYQGNEQYF. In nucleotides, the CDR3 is TGTGCCAGCAGCTACCAGGGGAACGAGCAGTACTTC.

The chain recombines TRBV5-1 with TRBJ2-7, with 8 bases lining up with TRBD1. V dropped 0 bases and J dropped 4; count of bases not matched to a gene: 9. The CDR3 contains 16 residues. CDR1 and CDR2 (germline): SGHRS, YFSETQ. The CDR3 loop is CASSLAPGGKWYEQYF. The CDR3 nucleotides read TGCGCCAGCAGCTTGGCGCCAGGGGGCAAATGGTACGAGCAGTACTTC.

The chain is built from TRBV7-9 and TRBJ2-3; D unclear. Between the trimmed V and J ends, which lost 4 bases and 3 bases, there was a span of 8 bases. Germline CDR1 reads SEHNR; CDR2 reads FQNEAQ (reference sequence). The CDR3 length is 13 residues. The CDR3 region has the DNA TGTGCCAGCAGCTCCAGGAGAACAGATACGCAGTATTTT. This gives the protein CASSSRRTDTQYF.